A selection of T cell receptor beta chains follows, all from one sample in a study of tumor-infiltrating lymphocytes in localized non-small cell lung cancer. Clones were sequenced by immunoSEQ multiplex PCR, and TCRdb holds only the in-frame ones, with some missing. There are 15,000 or so clones in the sample; over 35% occur only once, and about 15% lies in the top ten. Sequenced sample: lung tumor tissue. The receptors were gathered from a human donor with non-small cell lung cancer. Both conserved end residues are part of each CDR3. A D gene is named only where the DNA matches it firmly. For some rows the clone size is stated as once, few or many, or as a class when expanded; others skip it.

CDR3 | DNA | V | size | D | J | length
CASSFSGSSYEQYF | TGTGCCAGCAGCTTCTCAGGGAGCTCCTACGAGCAGTACTTC | TRBV11-2 | many | . | TRBJ2-7 | 14
CASRPGQPSTDTQYF | TGTGCCAGCAGGCCGGGACAACCTAGCACAGATACGCAGTATTTT | TRBV5-8 | . | . | TRBJ2-3 | 15
CASSLVGQPAYWDSETQYF | TGTGCCAGCAGCTTAGTGGGACAGCCAGCGTATTGGGATTCAGAGACCCAGTACTTC | TRBV7-8 | . | TRBD1 | TRBJ2-5 | 19
CASSRAGTGISTDTQYF | TGTGCCAGTAGTAGGGCCGGGACAGGAATTAGCACAGATACGCAGTATTTT | TRBV19 | few | TRBD1 | TRBJ2-3 | 17
CSVEVRRRLNTEAFF | TGCAGCGTTGAAGTTAGAAGGAGGCTGAACACTGAAGCTTTCTTT | TRBV29-1 | . | . | TRBJ1-1 | 15
CASSQKETGAFF | TGTGCCAGCTCACAGAAGGAGACAGGGGCTTTCTTT | TRBV18 | many | TRBD1 | TRBJ1-1 | 12
CASSSRDREFEAFF | TGTGCCAGCAGCAGCCGGGACAGGGAATTTGAAGCTTTCTTT | TRBV5-8 | . | TRBD1 | TRBJ1-1 | 14
CASSSGTSYEQYF | TGTGCCAGCAGCTCCGGGACCTCCTACGAGCAGTACTTC | TRBV5-6 | . | . | TRBJ2-7 | 13
CASSALSGGYNEQFF | TGTGCCAGCAGCGCTTTATCGGGAGGATACAATGAGCAGTTCTTC | TRBV9 | few | TRBD2 | TRBJ2-1 | 15
CASSQDLRGVGNTEAFF | TGCGCCAGCAGCCAAGATCTTCGGGGGGTCGGGAACACTGAAGCTTTCTTT | TRBV4-1 | once | . | TRBJ1-1 | 17
CASSVGSWRVGTNEKLFF | TGTGCCAGCAGCGTAGGAAGTTGGAGGGTTGGAACTAATGAAAAACTGTTTTTT | TRBV9 | . | . | TRBJ1-4 | 18
CASTRQGMNTEAFF | TGTGCCAGTACCAGACAGGGCATGAACACTGAAGCTTTCTTT | TRBV19 | few | TRBD1 | TRBJ1-1 | 14
CASSFRYDTEAFF | TGTGCCAGCAGTTTCAGATATGACACTGAAGCTTTCTTT | TRBV6-6 | few | . | TRBJ1-1 | 13
CASSAAWGTGNLLTDTQYF | TGTGCCAGCAGCGCAGCGTGGGGGACAGGCAACCTACTCACAGATACGCAGTATTTT | TRBV19 | medium-sized | TRBD1 | TRBJ2-3 | 19
CASSLPGQVYEQYF | TGTGCCAGCAGTTTACCGGGACAGGTCTACGAGCAGTACTTC | TRBV6-6 | medium-sized | TRBD1 | TRBJ2-7 | 14
CASSQDGTSGSYEQYF | TGCGCCAGCAGCCAAGATGGGACTAGCGGCTCCTACGAGCAGTACTTC | TRBV4-3 | . | TRBD2 | TRBJ2-7 | 16
CASNGRADQPQHF | TGTGCCAGTAATGGACGCGCTGATCAGCCCCAGCATTTT | TRBV19 | medium-sized | . | TRBJ1-5 | 13
CASSRSDREGETQYF | TGTGCCAGCAGCCGAAGCGACAGGGAAGGAGAGACCCAGTACTTC | TRBV7-9 | . | TRBD1 | TRBJ2-5 | 15
CASSVMSGTANYGYTF | TGTGCCAGCAGCGTGATGTCCGGGACGGCTAACTATGGCTACACCTTC | TRBV9 | few | . | TRBJ1-2 | 16
CASSPGRTYNEQFF | TGTGCCAGCAGCCCCGGACGGACCTACAATGAGCAGTTCTTC | TRBV7-3 | few | . | TRBJ2-1 | 14
CASSSPPPTYEQYF | TGTGCCAGCAGCTCCCCTCCACCCACCTACGAGCAGTACTTC | TRBV7-9 | . | . | TRBJ2-7 | 14
CASSNGGGLFF | TGTGCCAGCAGCAACGGGGGGGGACTGTTTTTT | TRBV6-6 | . | . | TRBJ1-4 | 11
CSVVRTGDEQYF | TGCAGCGTTGTGCGGACAGGGGACGAGCAGTACTTC | TRBV29-1 | . | TRBD1 | TRBJ2-7 | 12
CASSLEQVNTGELFF | TGTGCCAGCAGTTTGGAACAGGTGAACACCGGGGAGCTGTTTTTT | TRBV5-6 | . | . | TRBJ2-2 | 15
CASSLAGRGRDTQYF | TGTGCCAGCAGCTTGGCCGGCAGGGGCAGGGATACGCAGTATTTT | TRBV5-4 | . | . | TRBJ2-3 | 15
CASSLGGLSSYEQYF | TGTGCCAGCAGTTTGGGGGGGCTTAGCTCCTACGAGCAGTACTTC | TRBV28 | few | . | TRBJ2-7 | 15
CASSLDRVPGANVLTF | TGTGCCAGCAGCTTAGACAGGGTTCCTGGGGCCAACGTCCTGACTTTC | TRBV7-3 | . | TRBD1 | TRBJ2-6 | 16
CASSLPTGTGNTIYF | TGTGCCAGCAGTCTACCGACAGGTACTGGAAACACCATATATTTT | TRBV28 | once | . | TRBJ1-3 | 15
CASSPGLAGTGAQYF | TGTGCCAGCAGCCCAGGACTAGCGGGTACCGGGGCCCAGTACTTC | TRBV11-1 | . | TRBD2 | TRBJ2-5 | 15
CASSLPGRSNYGYTF | TGTGCCAGCAGTCTTCCGGGACGATCTAACTATGGCTACACCTTC | TRBV7-8 | few | . | TRBJ1-2 | 15
CASSSRPTETQYF | TGCGCCAGCAGCTCCAGACCGACGGAGACCCAGTACTTC | TRBV5-1 | . | . | TRBJ2-5 | 13
CASSPLGDEAFF | TGTGCCAGCAGCCCCTTAGGGGACGAAGCTTTCTTT | TRBV7-2 | . | . | TRBJ1-1 | 12
CASSLETGLGPGELFF | TGTGCCAGCAGCTTAGAAACGGGACTAGGTCCCGGGGAGCTGTTTTTT | TRBV7-8 | medium-sized | TRBD2 | TRBJ2-2 | 16
CASSIGAGGRQPQHF | TGTGCCAGTAGTATAGGAGCAGGGGGACGACAGCCCCAGCATTTT | TRBV19 | . | TRBD1 | TRBJ1-5 | 15
CASRHGPGGLAQYF | TGCGCCAGCAGACACGGACCGGGGGGGTTGGCCCAGTACTTC | TRBV5-1 | many | TRBD2 | TRBJ2-5 | 14
CAWTSTWLAGGNSYNEQFF | TGTGCCTGGACCAGTACGTGGCTAGCGGGGGGGAATAGCTACAATGAGCAGTTCTTC | TRBV30 | few | TRBD2 | TRBJ2-1 | 19
CASSSDRNQPQHF | TGTGCCAGCAGCTCTGACAGAAATCAGCCCCAGCATTTT | TRBV7-2 | few | . | TRBJ1-5 | 13
CATSCGGLEKDEQFF | TGTGCCACTTCCTGCGGGGGTCTGGAAAAGGATGAGCAGTTCTTC | TRBV5-3 | few | TRBD2 | TRBJ2-1 | 15
CASSDIDREGQPQHF | TGTGCCAGCAGTGATATCGACAGGGAAGGTCAGCCCCAGCATTTT | TRBV6-1 | . | TRBD1 | TRBJ1-5 | 15
CASRWDSNLGEQYF | TGTGCCAGCAGGTGGGACAGCAACCTTGGGGAGCAGTACTTC | TRBV7-2 | . | TRBD1 | TRBJ2-7 | 14
CASSLLTPLGGYTF | TGTGCCAGCAGCTTGCTAACCCCCCTAGGTGGCTACACCTTC | TRBV5-4 | . | . | TRBJ1-2 | 14
CASSMGGTEAFF | TGTGCCAGTAGTATGGGGGGCACTGAAGCTTTCTTT | TRBV19 | few | . | TRBJ1-1 | 12
CAWSSRFRGVQNNSPLHF | TGTGCCTGGAGTTCTCGATTCAGGGGGGTGCAAAATAATTCACCCCTCCACTTT | TRBV30 | . | TRBD1 | TRBJ1-6 | 18
CASSRRTGRTGELFF | TGTGCCAGCTCCCGGCGGACAGGGAGGACCGGGGAGCTGTTTTTT | TRBV5-6 | medium-sized | TRBD1 | TRBJ2-2 | 15
CASSLGPTGGNQPQHF | TGCGCCAGCAGCTTGGGACCCACCGGGGGCAATCAGCCCCAGCATTTT | TRBV5-1 | . | . | TRBJ1-5 | 16
CAWSQGANVEKLFF | TGTGCCTGGAGTCAAGGGGCAAATGTTGAAAAACTGTTTTTT | TRBV30 | many | . | TRBJ1-4 | 14